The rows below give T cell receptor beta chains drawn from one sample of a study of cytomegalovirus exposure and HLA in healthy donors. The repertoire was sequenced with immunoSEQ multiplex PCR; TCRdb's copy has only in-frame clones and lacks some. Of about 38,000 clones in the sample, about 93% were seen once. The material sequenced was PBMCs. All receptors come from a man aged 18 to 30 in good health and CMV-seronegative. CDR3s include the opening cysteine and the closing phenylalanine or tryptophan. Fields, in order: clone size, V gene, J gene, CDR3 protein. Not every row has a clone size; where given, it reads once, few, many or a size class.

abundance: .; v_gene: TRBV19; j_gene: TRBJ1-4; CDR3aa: CASTGGEGTNEKLFF
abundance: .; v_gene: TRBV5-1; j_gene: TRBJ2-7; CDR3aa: CASSLYGFAEIYEQYF
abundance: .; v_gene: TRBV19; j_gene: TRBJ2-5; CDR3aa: CASSIGSGRQETQYF
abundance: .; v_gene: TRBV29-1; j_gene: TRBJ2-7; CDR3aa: CSVDQGDYEQYF
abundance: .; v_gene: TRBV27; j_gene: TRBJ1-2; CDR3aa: CASSFLDRDGYGYTF
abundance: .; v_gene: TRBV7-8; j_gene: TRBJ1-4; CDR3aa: CASSTTGVGEKLFF
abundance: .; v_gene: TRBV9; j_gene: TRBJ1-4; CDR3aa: CASTGGQGAANEKLFF
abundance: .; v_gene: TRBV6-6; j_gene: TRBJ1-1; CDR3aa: CASSHEGGNTEAFF
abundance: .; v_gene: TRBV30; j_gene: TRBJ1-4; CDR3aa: CAWSVRWGEGEKLFF
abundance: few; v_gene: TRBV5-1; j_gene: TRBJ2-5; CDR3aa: CASSSSGGAGETQYF
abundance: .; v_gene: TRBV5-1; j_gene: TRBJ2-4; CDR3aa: CASSLTTGGSNIQYF
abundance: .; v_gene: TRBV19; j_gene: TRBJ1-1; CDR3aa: CASREGQHMNTEAFF
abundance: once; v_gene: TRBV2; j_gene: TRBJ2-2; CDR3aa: CASSVRGSGTGELFF
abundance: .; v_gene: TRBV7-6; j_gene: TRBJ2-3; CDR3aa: CASRGDSDTQYF
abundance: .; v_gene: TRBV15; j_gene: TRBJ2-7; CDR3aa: CATSRGGSATYEQYF
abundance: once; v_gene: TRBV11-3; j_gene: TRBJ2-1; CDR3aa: CASSLGTSGGGYNEQFF
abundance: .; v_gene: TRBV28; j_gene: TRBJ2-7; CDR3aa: CASSLSQAYEQYF
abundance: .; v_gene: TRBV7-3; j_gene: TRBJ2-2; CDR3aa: CASSLRFTAGGPNTGELFF
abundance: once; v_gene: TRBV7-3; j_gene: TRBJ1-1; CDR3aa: CASSLIRDRGYTEAFF
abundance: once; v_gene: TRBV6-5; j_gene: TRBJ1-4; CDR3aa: CASSYIGREGEKLFF
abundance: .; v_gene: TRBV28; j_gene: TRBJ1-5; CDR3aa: CASSTGQLNQPQHF
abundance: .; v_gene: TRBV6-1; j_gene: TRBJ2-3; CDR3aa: CASKHPSTDTQYF
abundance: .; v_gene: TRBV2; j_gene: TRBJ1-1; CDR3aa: CATGTGLMNTEAFF
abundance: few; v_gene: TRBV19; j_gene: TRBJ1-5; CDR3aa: CASNRDRSSNQPQHF
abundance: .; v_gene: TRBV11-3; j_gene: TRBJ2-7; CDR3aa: CASSDRDSYEQYF
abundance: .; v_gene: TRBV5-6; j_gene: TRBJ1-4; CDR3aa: CASSPDRGWEKLFF
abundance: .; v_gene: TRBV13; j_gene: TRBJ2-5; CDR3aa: CASSLIREGVRKETQYF
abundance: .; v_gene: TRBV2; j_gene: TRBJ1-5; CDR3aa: CASSELGSGLPRGQPQHF
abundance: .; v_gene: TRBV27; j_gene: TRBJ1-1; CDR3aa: CASSRGNTEAFF
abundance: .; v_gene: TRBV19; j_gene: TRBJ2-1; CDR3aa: CASSIVLAGAGNEQFF
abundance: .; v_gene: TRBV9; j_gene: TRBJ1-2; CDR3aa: CASSVRANNYGYTF
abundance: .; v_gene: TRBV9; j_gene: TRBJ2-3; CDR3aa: CASSVARGGDTQYF
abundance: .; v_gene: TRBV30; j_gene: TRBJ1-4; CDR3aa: CAWAKQSTNEKLFF
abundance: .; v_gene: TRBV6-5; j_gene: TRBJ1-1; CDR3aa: CASSGWAEAFF
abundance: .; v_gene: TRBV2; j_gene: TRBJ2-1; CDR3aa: CASSETSGSGDEQFF
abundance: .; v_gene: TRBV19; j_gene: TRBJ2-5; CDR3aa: CASSTDRGSETQYF
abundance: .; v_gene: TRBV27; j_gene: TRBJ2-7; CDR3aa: CASSFVGTSSYEQYF
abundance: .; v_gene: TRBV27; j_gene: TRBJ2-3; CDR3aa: CASSLLAGAVTDTQYF
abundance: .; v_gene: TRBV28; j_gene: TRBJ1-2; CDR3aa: CASSLPGVNYGYTF
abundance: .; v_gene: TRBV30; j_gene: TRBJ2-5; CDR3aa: CAWMASGERTQYF
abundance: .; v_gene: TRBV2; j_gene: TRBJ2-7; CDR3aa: CASCRDRGSEQYF
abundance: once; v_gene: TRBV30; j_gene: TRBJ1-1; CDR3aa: CAWSPTGGRAFF
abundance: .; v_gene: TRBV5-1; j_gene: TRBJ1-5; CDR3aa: CASSMGQGGQPQHF
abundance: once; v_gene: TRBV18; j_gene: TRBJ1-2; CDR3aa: CASSPGTGGLNGYTF
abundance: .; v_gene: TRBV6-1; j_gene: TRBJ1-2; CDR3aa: CASSVDSYGYTF
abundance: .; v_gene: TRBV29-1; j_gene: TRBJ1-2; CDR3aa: CSVEDRRWSESGYTF
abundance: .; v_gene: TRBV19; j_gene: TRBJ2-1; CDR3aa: CASSMRLAGNSYNEQFF
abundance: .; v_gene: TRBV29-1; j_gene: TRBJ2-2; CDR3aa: CSVVASGSITGELFF
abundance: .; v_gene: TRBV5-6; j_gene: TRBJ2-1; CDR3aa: CASSLGLARFF
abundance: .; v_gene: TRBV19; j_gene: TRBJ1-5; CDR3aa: CASSIGSERNQPQHF
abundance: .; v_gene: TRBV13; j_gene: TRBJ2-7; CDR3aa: CASSLVRDSSYEQYF
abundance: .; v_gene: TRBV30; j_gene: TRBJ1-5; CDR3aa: CAWSVGTGKPQHF
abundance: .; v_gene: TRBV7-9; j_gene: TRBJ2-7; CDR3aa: CASTAGTGDDEQYF
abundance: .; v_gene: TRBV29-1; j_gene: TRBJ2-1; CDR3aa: CSVTPHRGGQFF
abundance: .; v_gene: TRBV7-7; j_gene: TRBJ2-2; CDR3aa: CASSKTGTNTGELFF
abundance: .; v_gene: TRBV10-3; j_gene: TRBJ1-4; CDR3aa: CAISEQGTPTNEKLFF